This T cell receptor beta chain was found in a study of cytomegalovirus exposure and HLA in healthy donors. Study observations and caveats: Analyses of presence and absence presupposed an approximately uniform sequencing depth across donors.

On this clone itself: Its antigen remains unknown.

Germline CDR1 MNHNS, CDR2 SASEGT. V trimming: 2 bases; J trimming: 6 bases; junction bases outside the gene matches: 3. CDR3 length equals 15 residues. 13 Jbeta primers and 60 Vbeta primers were used for the PCR. Libraries were prepared by immunoSEQ multiplex PCR; TCRdb keeps only in-frame clonotypes and omits some of them. The sample gives about 160,000 clones, 77% of which show up once; approximately 2.4% is in the top ten. V and J are TRBV6-1 and TRBJ1-6; 8 nucleotides line up with TRBD1. The receptor's source is a woman aged 40 to 55 in good health and CMV-seropositive. The sequencing sample was made of PBMCs. The CDR3 nucleotides read TGTGCCAGCAGTGAATGGACAGGGCGTAATTCACCCCTCCACTTT. Amino acids: CASSEWTGRNSPLHF.